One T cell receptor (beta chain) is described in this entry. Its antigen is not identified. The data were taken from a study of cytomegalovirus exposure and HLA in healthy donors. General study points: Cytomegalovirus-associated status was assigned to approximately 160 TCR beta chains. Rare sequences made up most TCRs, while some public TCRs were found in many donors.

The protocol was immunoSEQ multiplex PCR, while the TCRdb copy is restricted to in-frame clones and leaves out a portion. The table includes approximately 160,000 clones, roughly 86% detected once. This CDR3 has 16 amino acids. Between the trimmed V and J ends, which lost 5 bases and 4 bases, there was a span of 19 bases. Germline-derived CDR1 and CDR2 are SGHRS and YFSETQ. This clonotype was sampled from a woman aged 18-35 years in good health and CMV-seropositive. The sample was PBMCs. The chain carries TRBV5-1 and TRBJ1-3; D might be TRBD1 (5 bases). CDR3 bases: TGCGCCAGCAGTGAGAATGGCCCAGGGTACGGAAACACCATATATTTT. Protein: CASSENGPGYGNTIYF. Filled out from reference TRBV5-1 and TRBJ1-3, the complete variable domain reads KAGVTQTPRYLIKTRGQQVTLSCSPISGHRSVSWYQQTPGQGLQFLFEYFSETQRNKGNFPGRFSGRQFSNSRSEMNVSTLELGDSALYLCASSENGPGYGNTIYFGEGSWLTVV.